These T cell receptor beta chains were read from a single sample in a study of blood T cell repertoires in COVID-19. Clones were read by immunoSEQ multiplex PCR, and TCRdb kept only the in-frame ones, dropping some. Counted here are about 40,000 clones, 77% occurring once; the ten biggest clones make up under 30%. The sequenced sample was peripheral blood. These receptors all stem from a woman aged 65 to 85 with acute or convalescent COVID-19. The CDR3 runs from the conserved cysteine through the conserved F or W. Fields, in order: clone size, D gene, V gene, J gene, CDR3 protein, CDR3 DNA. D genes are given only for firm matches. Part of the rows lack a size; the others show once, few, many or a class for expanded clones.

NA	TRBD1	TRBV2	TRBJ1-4	CASTWDSDNEKLFF	TGTGCCAGCACTTGGGACAGCGATAATGAAAAACTGTTTTTT
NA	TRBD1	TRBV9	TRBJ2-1	CASSVGTDYNEQFF	TGTGCCAGCAGCGTTGGGACAGACTACAATGAGCAGTTCTTC
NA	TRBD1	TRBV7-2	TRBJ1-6	CASSPGQPSPLHF	TGTGCCAGCAGCCCGGGACAGCCGTCACCCCTCCACTTT
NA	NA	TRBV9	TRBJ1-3	CASSATGYSGNTIYF	TGTGCCAGCAGCGCTACAGGGTACTCTGGAAACACCATATATTTT
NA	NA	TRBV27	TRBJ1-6	CASSFWQDSPLHF	TGTGCCAGCAGTTTTTGGCAGGATTCACCCCTCCACTTT
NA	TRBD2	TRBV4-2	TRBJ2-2	CASSQDQLAGGANTGELFF	TGTGCCAGCAGCCAAGATCAACTAGCGGGGGGTGCGAACACCGGGGAGCTGTTTTTT
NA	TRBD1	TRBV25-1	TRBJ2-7	CASLDRGPYEQYF	TGTGCCAGCCTAGACAGGGGTCCCTACGAGCAGTACTTC
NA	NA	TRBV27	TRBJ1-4	CASSLNRGGEKLFF	TGTGCCAGCAGTTTAAATAGGGGTGGGGAAAAACTGTTTTTT
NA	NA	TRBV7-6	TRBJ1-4	CASSLGGGQINEKLFF	TGTGCCAGCAGCCTGGGAGGGGGGCAAATTAATGAAAAACTGTTTTTT
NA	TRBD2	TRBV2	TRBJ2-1	CASRRELAGENEQFF	TGTGCCAGCAGGAGGGAACTAGCGGGAGAGAATGAGCAGTTCTTC
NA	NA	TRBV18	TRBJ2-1	CASSQGRRVDEQFF	TGTGCCAGCTCACAAGGGCGGAGGGTGGATGAGCAGTTCTTC
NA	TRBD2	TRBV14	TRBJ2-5	CASSRTRTSGGQETQYF	TGTGCCAGCAGCCGAACCAGGACTAGCGGGGGACAAGAGACCCAGTACTTC
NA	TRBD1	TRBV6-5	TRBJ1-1	CASRGTGAFF	TGTGCCAGCAGAGGGACAGGGGCTTTCTTT
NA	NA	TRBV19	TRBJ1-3	CASAPGAFSGNTIYF	TGTGCCAGTGCCCCAGGGGCCTTCTCTGGAAACACCATATATTTT
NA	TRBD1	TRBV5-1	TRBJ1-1	CASSLAGQGTAFF	TGCGCCAGCAGCTTGGCGGGACAGGGAACAGCTTTCTTT
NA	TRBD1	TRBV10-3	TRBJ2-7	CATNPRGTGSYEQYF	TGTGCCACCAACCCCAGGGGGACGGGCTCCTACGAGCAGTACTTC
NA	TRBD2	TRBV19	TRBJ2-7	CASTGGGTSSSYEQYF	TGTGCCAGTACCGGGGGAGGGACTAGCAGTTCCTACGAGCAGTACTTC
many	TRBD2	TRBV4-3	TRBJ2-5	CASSQGLAGDLETQYF	TGCGCCAGCAGCCAAGGCCTAGCGGGGGACTTGGAGACCCAGTACTTC
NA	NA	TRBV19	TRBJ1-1	CASSLLGGRGEAFF	TGTGCCAGTAGTCTGCTCGGGGGGCGAGGTGAAGCTTTCTTT
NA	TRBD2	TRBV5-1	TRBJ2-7	CASSLALGRGVNEQYF	TGCGCCAGCAGCTTGGCCCTGGGGCGGGGGGTGAACGAGCAGTACTTC
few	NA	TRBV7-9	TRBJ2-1	CASSLTVYNEQFF	TGTGCCAGCAGCTTAACTGTATACAATGAGCAGTTCTTC
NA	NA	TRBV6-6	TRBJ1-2	CASSYSSVLSSYGYTF	TGTGCCAGCAGTTACTCGAGTGTTCTGTCCTCCTATGGCTACACCTTC
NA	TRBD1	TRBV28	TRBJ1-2	CASSSGDRGWDGYTF	TGTGCCAGCAGTTCAGGGGACAGGGGTTGGGATGGCTACACCTTC
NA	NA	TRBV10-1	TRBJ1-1	CASSESGQGKTEAFF	TGCGCCAGCAGTGAGTCGGGGCAGGGGAAAACTGAAGCTTTCTTT
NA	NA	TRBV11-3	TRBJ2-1	CASSLGLAFNEQFF	TGTGCCAGCAGCTTAGGCCTAGCGTTCAATGAGCAGTTCTTC
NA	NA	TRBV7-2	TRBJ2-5	CASSLAWQTETQYF	TGTGCCAGCAGCTTAGCGTGGCAAACAGAGACCCAGTACTTC
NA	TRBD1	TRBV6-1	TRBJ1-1	CASSEALIETGTGFTEAFF	TGTGCCAGCAGTGAAGCACTAATTGAGACCGGGACAGGGTTCACTGAAGCTTTCTTT
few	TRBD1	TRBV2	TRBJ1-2	CASSVLSGGYGYTF	TGTGCCAGCAGTGTTTTATCAGGGGGCTATGGCTACACCTTC
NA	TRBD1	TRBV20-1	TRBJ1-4	CSASKGAVSNEKLFF	TGCAGTGCTAGTAAGGGGGCAGTCTCTAATGAAAAACTGTTTTTT
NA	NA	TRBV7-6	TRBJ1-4	CASSSGTTNEKLFF	TGTGCCAGCAGCTCCGGGACTACGAATGAAAAACTGTTTTTT
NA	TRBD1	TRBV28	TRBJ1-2	CASRVGRGLGYTF	TGTGCCAGCAGGGTAGGCAGGGGGCTTGGCTACACCTTC
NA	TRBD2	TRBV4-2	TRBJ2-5	CASSPVMSGTYGETQYF	TGTGCCAGCAGCCCGGTTATGAGCGGGACCTATGGGGAGACCCAGTACTTC